What follows are 29 T cell receptor beta chains derived from one specimen sequenced in a study of beta chain features in type 1 diabetes. The whole isolated RNA underwent reverse transcription, so sequencing captured expressed TCRB transcripts. Only in-frame clones appear in the TCRdb table, and some are missing; sequencing was by immunoSEQ multiplex PCR. The data contain about 290,000 clones, about 7.8% of them singletons. Specimen: central memory CD4+ T cells from blood. Receptors were obtained from a woman under 30 in good health.

The CDR3 reads CASSLGRDYEQYV. CDR3 bases: TGTGCCAGCAGCTTGGGACGGGACTACGAGCAGTACGTC. This chain joins TRBV7-6 and TRBJ2-7; D could derive from TRBD1 or TRBD2 (5 bases each). Per germline, CDR1 SGHVS and CDR2 FNYEAQ. The CDR3 runs to 13 residues. V was cut by 3 bases and J by 3 bases, with 9 bases left in between.

Many counts were recorded for this clone. The chain carries TRBV27 and TRBJ2-2, with D hard to call. The germline V gene has CDR1 MNHEY and CDR2 SMNVEV (reference sequence). V gave up 6 bases and J gave up 0 bases, with 8 bases separating them. The CDR3 length is 14 residues. Written as DNA, the CDR3 is TGTGCCAGCAGACCCGAGACGAACACCGGGGAGCTGTTTTTT. Its protein is CASRPETNTGELFF.

This clone was counted only a few times. This chain joins TRBV5-6 and TRBJ2-7, with 9 positions matching TRBD2. The CDR3 length is 15 residues. Germline loops: CDR1 SGHDT, CDR2 YYEEEE. The ends lost 1 base at V and 1 base at J; junction bases unmatched: 3. DNA of the CDR3: TGTGCCAGCAGCTTGCTAGCGGGGAAATCCTACGAGCAGTACGTC. The encoded protein is CASSLLAGKSYEQYV.

This clone was found many times. This chain uses TRBV11-2 with TRBJ2-7, with D tentatively TRBD1 (6 bases). This CDR3 contains 12 residues. Trimming took 4 bases from V and 5 from J, leaving 9 bases between them. Germline CDR1 SGHAT, CDR2 FQNNGV. The CDR3 DNA is TGTGCCAGCAGCTCAAACAGGGACGAGCAGTACTTC. Amino acids: CASSSNRDEQYF.

The sample holds a few counts of this clone. The rearrangement joins TRBV5-6 to TRBJ2-1, with D perhaps TRBD1 or TRBD2 (5 bases each). CDR3 length: 16 amino acids. Germline CDR1 reads SGHDT; CDR2 reads YYEEEE. The ends were cut back, 0 bases at V and 4 bases at J, with 14 bases in the middle. Written as DNA, the CDR3 is TGTGCCAGCAGCTTGGGGTGGGACGTCCGTTACAATGAGCAGTTCTTC. This encodes CASSLGWDVRYNEQFF.

The chain recombines TRBV28 with TRBJ2-1, with D maybe TRBD2 (5 bases). The length of the CDR3 is 12 residues. V lost 3 bases, J lost 5 bases, and 5 bases lay in between. Per the germline V gene, CDR1 is MDHEN and CDR2 is SYDVKM. CDR3: CASSLRDNEQFF. The CDR3 coding sequence is TGTGCCAGCAGTTTGAGGGACAATGAGCAGTTCTTC.

A single count supports this clone. The J gene is TRBJ2-1, the V gene TRBV4-2; the match to TRBD2 covers 7 bases. This CDR3 spans 18 amino acids. The V segment lost 0 bases and the J segment 5 bases; nucleotides outside the gene matches: 13. The germline V gene has CDR1 LGHNA and CDR2 YNFKEQ. CDR3: CASSQEPWAAGWDNEQFF. The CDR3 nucleotides are TGTGCCAGCAGCCAAGAGCCTTGGGCAGCGGGGTGGGACAATGAGCAGTTCTTC.

This rearrangement joins TRBV30 to TRBJ1-2; 7 nucleotides agree with TRBD1. J was trimmed by 6 bases and V by 0 bases; bases with no gene match: 4. The CDR3 is 13 residues long. Germline V gene data show CDR1 as GTSNPN and CDR2 as SVGIG (reference sequence). CDR3 sequence (DNA): TGTGCCTGGAGTGTACTACAGGGGAATGGCTACACCTTC. Translating it yields CAWSVLQGNGYTF.

V gene TRBV7-2 combines with J gene TRBJ2-5; no firm D call. The CDR3 runs 14 residues. Germline V gene sequence: CDR1 SGHTA, CDR2 FQGNSA. Trimming took off 0 bases at V and 7 bases at J, with 12 bases between the two ends. The chain's CDR3 is CASSLAPEARTQYF. CDR3 DNA: TGTGCCAGCAGCTTAGCCCCTGAGGCTAGGACCCAGTACTTC.

The chain combines TRBV7-3 with TRBJ2-2; D unresolved. This CDR3 is built from 14 residues. Trimming took off 2 bases at V and 5 bases at J, with 9 bases between the two ends. Germline loops: CDR1 SGHTA, CDR2 FQGTGA. The CDR3 DNA reads as TGTGCCAGCAGCTTAGGGTCGGCAACCGGGGAGCTGTTTTTT. Amino acid sequence: CASSLGSATGELFF.

A few counts support this clone. The chain employs TRBV28 and TRBJ1-6; no clear D gene. The germline CDR1 and CDR2 sequences are MDHEN and SYDVKM. There are 14 residues in the CDR3. The V end lost 6 bases, the J end lost 0 bases, and 6 bases lay between the germline ends. The DNA for the CDR3 is TGTGCCAGCAGACAGAGCTCCTATAATTCACCCCTCCACTTT. It codes for CASRQSSYNSPLHF.

This clone was counted only a few times. The rearrangement uses TRBV19 and TRBJ1-4; D is undetermined. Trimming took off 8 bases at V and 10 bases at J, with 5 bases between the two ends. Germline CDR1 reads LNHDA; CDR2 reads SQIVND (reference sequence). CDR3 size: 9 residues. For the CDR3, the DNA is TGTGCCAGTCGAGGAAAACTGTTTTTT. Protein: CASRGKLFF. Full variable domain (outside the CDR3, taken from reference TRBV19 and TRBJ1-4): DGGITQSPKYLFRKEGQNVTLSCEQNLNHDAMYWYRQDPGQGLRLIYYSQIVNDFQKGDIAEGYSVSREKKESFPLTVTSAQKNPTAFYLCASRGKLFFGSGTQLSVL.

This clone was recorded at least ten times. The CDR3 reads CASSTVGGSYNEQFF. CDR3 DNA sequence: TGTGCCAGCAGTACGGTGGGCGGGTCGTACAATGAGCAGTTCTTC. This rearrangement joins TRBV7-3 to TRBJ2-1, with a weak D call TRBD2 (5 bases). This CDR3 has 15 residues. V shed 6 bases and J shed 4 bases, with 16 bases lying between them. The germline gives CDR1 SGHTA, CDR2 FQGTGA.

This clone was detected ten times or more. The chain joins TRBV21-1 to TRBJ2-4; the listed D gene, TRBD1, was not tested against the DNA. TRBV21-1 is a recognized pseudogene. CDR3 length equals 18 residues. For the CDR3, the DNA is TGTGCCAGCAGCAAAAAAGGAGGGACAGGTCTCGACAAAAACATTCAGTACTTC. The encoded protein is CASSKKGGTGLDKNIQYF.

The V gene is TRBV9, the J gene TRBJ2-7; D is unresolved. The CDR3 totals 14 residues. Germline values: CDR1 SGDLS, CDR2 YYNGEE. V gave up 4 bases and J gave up 3 bases, with 14 bases separating them. The DNA of the CDR3 is TGTGCCAGCAGCAGAACAGTTGGAAGCTACGAGCAGTACTTC. It translates to CASSRTVGSYEQYF.

The chain joins TRBV18 to TRBJ1-2; D call uncertain. The length of the CDR3 is 15 residues. V was pared by 6 bases and J by 4 bases, with 18 bases between. Germline V gene lookup returns CDR1 KGHSH and CDR2 LQKENI. CDR3 nucleotides: TGTGCCAGCTCCCGCAACCAGGACGGACTCTATGGCTACACCTTC. Protein: CASSRNQDGLYGYTF.

This clone came up a few times. This chain uses TRBV29-1 with TRBJ2-5; D is unclear. This CDR3 is built from 15 residues. Trimming stripped 1 base from V and 1 base from J, with 13 bases between. CDR1 is SQVTM and CDR2 is ANQGSEA in the germline V gene. In DNA form, the CDR3 reads TGCAGCGTTGAAGGTTCACCCAAAAGCCAAGAGACCCAGTACTTC. Amino acids: CSVEGSPKSQETQYF.

This clone was recorded a few times. Germline is not matched at one junction end, which may reflect a read error. The chain links TRBV11-3 to TRBJ1-2; TRBD1 is a possible D gene (5 bases). The V gene's germline CDR1 is SGHNT and CDR2 YENEEA. The CDR3 length is 13 residues. CDR3 protein: CASSLEAGYGYTF. The CDR3 coding sequence is TGTGCCAGCAGCCTAGAGGCAGGGTATGGCTACACCTTC.

This clone was counted many times. V is TRBV23-1 and J is TRBJ2-7, with 7 bases matching TRBD1. TRBV23-1 is known as an ORF, though its function is uncertain. The CDR3 totals 15 residues. Unmatched junction bases numbered 6, after V lost 1 base and J lost 3 bases. The CDR3 loop reads CASSQLGQLDYEQYV. CDR3 DNA: TGCGCCAGCAGTCAATTGGGACAGCTTGACTACGAGCAGTACGTC.

This clone has ten or more counts. This chain joins TRBV28 and TRBJ2-1, with D maybe TRBD1 (7 bases). This CDR3 contains 17 residues. Germline lookup yields CDR1 MDHEN and CDR2 SYDVKM. V lost 5 bases and J lost 5, with 22 bases in between. Written as DNA, the CDR3 is TGTGCCAGCAGTCCCCGGAGGGGGCGGGCTTTAAACAATGAGCAGTTCTTC. It yields the protein CASSPRRGRALNNEQFF.

The CDR3 reads CASSLGPDHGANVLTF. Written as DNA, the CDR3 is TGTGCCAGCAGCTTGGGGCCAGACCATGGGGCCAACGTCCTGACTTTC. The J gene is TRBJ2-6, the V gene TRBV7-3; perhaps TRBD1 as D (5 bases). The CDR3 totals 16 residues. The germline V gene encodes CDR1 SGHTA and CDR2 FQGTGA. V lost 3 bases and J lost 3, with 12 bases in between.

The V gene is TRBV5-4, the J gene TRBJ2-1; 9 nucleotides line up with TRBD2. Germline CDR1 reads SGHNT; CDR2 reads YYREEE (reference sequence). The CDR3 consists of 16 residues. J was trimmed by 2 bases and V by 4 bases; bases with no gene match: 7. Here the CDR3 reads CASSLRTSATYNEQFF. CDR3 in DNA: TGTGCCAGCAGCCTCCGGACTAGCGCGACCTACAATGAGCAGTTCTTC.

The chain employs TRBV6-6 and TRBJ2-5; 7 bases fit TRBD1. J lost 2 bases, V lost 6 bases, and 9 bases had no gene match. The CDR3 is 15 residues long. Germline CDR1 and CDR2: MNHNY and SVGAGI (reference sequence). The CDR3 here is CASSISTGAQETQYF. The CDR3 nucleotides are TGTGCCAGCAGCATAAGCACAGGGGCGCAAGAGACCCAGTACTTC.

V gene TRBV11-3 combines with J gene TRBJ2-7; no reliable D call. Germline V gene lookup returns CDR1 SGHNT and CDR2 YENEEA. The CDR3 totals 13 residues. The ends were cut back, 1 base at V and 7 bases at J, with 11 bases in the middle. This CDR3 is CASSLATAREQYF. In DNA form, the CDR3 reads TGTGCCAGCAGCTTAGCCACAGCCCGGGAGCAGTACTTC.

Remarks on this clone: Its ends do not fully match the called genes, so a read error is possible. This chain connects TRBV7-2 to TRBJ2-2; possibly TRBD1 or TRBD2 for D (5 bases each). The CDR3 runs 17 residues. Germline CDR1 and CDR2: SGHTA and FQGNSA. The CDR3: CASSLAWGFTNTGELFF. CDR3 DNA sequence: TGTGCCAGCAGCCTAGCATGGGGGTTTACGAACACCGGGGAGCTGTTTTTT.

This clone was seen many times. CDR3 loop: CATSAGRLREQFF. The DNA of the CDR3 is TGTGCCACCAGCGCGGGACGGCTCCGTGAGCAGTTCTTC. This chain links TRBV15 with TRBJ2-1, with D possibly being TRBD2 (6 bases). Germline V gene data show CDR1 as LNHNV and CDR2 as YYDKDF (reference sequence). The V and J ends lost 5 bases and 9 bases respectively, with 14 bases between them. The length of the CDR3 is 13 residues.

This clone was seen more than once but under ten times. This CDR3 is also generated by other DNA sequences in the sample. This sequence joins TRBV5-1 and TRBJ1-1, with 7 bases that match TRBD1. Looked up from germline, CDR1 is SGHRS and CDR2 is YFSETQ. The CDR3 covers 14 residues. Germline trimming cut 3 bases from V and 1 base from J; bases unmatched to any gene: 3. The CDR3 region has the DNA TGCGCCAGCAGCTCGGGACAGCCGAACACTGAAGCTTTCTTT. It codes for CASSSGQPNTEAFF.

This clone was observed a handful of times. The chain links TRBV19 to TRBJ2-5, with 7 bases aligning to TRBD2. CDR1 and CDR2 (germline): LNHDA, SQIVND (reference sequence). CDR3 size: 12 residues. V shed 3 bases, J shed 5 bases, and the junction held 0 bases outside the gene matches. For the CDR3, the DNA is TGTGCCAGTAGTATGGGGGGGGAGACCCAGTACTTC. Amino acid sequence: CASSMGGETQYF. Full variable domain (rest looked up from reference TRBV19 and TRBJ2-5): DGGITQSPKYLFRKEGQNVTLSCEQNLNHDAMYWYRQDPGQGLRLIYYSQIVNDFQKGDIAEGYSVSREKKESFPLTVTSAQKNPTAFYLCASSMGGETQYFGPGTRLLVL.

This rearrangement joins TRBV7-2 to TRBJ2-5; 8 nucleotides align to TRBD2. From germline, CDR1 is SGHTA and CDR2 FQGNSA. Trimming cost V 5 bases and J 5 bases; bases outside gene matches: 7. The CDR3 contains 14 residues. The CDR3 loop reads CASSQLAGGETQYF. CDR3 nucleotides: TGTGCCAGCAGCCAACTCGCGGGGGGCGAGACCCAGTACTTC.